Listed below are T cell receptor beta chains from one sample, sequenced in a study of blood T cell repertoires in COVID-19. Generated by immunoSEQ multiplex PCR, the TCRdb table keeps only in-frame clones and is missing some. The data show roughly 430,000 clones, approximately 86% seen once. The material sequenced was PBMCs or T cells enriched from blood (not recorded which). Source of these receptors: a woman aged 40 to 50 with acute COVID-19. Both conserved end residues are part of each CDR3. Each record gives: V gene, CDR3 protein.

v_call: TRBV29-1
cdr3_aa: CSVEQGTGELFF

v_call: TRBV30
cdr3_aa: CAWSDPNGGAFTDTQYF

v_call: TRBV20-1
cdr3_aa: CSASSLAGRNEQFF

v_call: TRBV29-1
cdr3_aa: CSVMSRGQEKLFF

v_call: TRBV30
cdr3_aa: CAWGSGGAIYEQYF

v_call: TRBV5-1
cdr3_aa: CASSFGTGGSEQYF

v_call: TRBV5-1
cdr3_aa: CASSQGQGAYGYTF

v_call: TRBV18
cdr3_aa: CASSSTGGMNTEAFF

v_call: TRBV7-9
cdr3_aa: CASSTYRGDRGREKLFF

v_call: TRBV6-1
cdr3_aa: CASSVNVASGGAYEQFF

v_call: TRBV7-6
cdr3_aa: CASTGGTTSGGAPYEQYF

v_call: TRBV5-1
cdr3_aa: CASSLGVPQETQYF

v_call: TRBV4-1
cdr3_aa: CASSQLAGAESSYEQYF

v_call: TRBV24-1
cdr3_aa: CATSAPGQASTGELFF

v_call: TRBV7-2
cdr3_aa: CASSLGLAYNEQFF

v_call: TRBV10-1
cdr3_aa: CASSESGEVKTEAFF

v_call: TRBV6-1
cdr3_aa: CASSEPGDRGEAFF

v_call: TRBV29-1
cdr3_aa: CSVVPSGVRETQYF

v_call: TRBV27
cdr3_aa: CASSSPGQGRKKLFF

v_call: TRBV15
cdr3_aa: CATSRDRRETQYF

v_call: TRBV30
cdr3_aa: CAWNREDRRVQYF

v_call: TRBV27
cdr3_aa: CASSLNRVDKNIQYF

v_call: TRBV19
cdr3_aa: CASRINRGRNYGYTF

v_call: TRBV5-4
cdr3_aa: CASSKPGQGITGELFF

v_call: TRBV5-1
cdr3_aa: CASSLGGTGAYEQYF

v_call: TRBV6-5
cdr3_aa: CASRPRTGDRPQHF

v_call: TRBV4-1
cdr3_aa: CASSQAVAEKLFF

v_call: TRBV27
cdr3_aa: CASSLRGLNEKLFF

v_call: TRBV18
cdr3_aa: CASSPGQGKGTGELFF

v_call: TRBV9
cdr3_aa: CASSRSLSYEQYF

v_call: TRBV5-1
cdr3_aa: CASSMKTGGRGNTIYF

v_call: TRBV20-1
cdr3_aa: CSASSVVQASNYNSPLHF

v_call: TRBV7-9
cdr3_aa: CASNWWPNTGELFF

v_call: TRBV27
cdr3_aa: CASRNRASNEKLFF

v_call: TRBV4-1
cdr3_aa: CASSQDSEGSQHF

v_call: TRBV19
cdr3_aa: CASSIGRGGYEQYF

v_call: TRBV30
cdr3_aa: CAWSAGGPHEQYF

v_call: TRBV7-8
cdr3_aa: CASSLGSQGTYRTQYF

v_call: TRBV10-1
cdr3_aa: CASSEDSNEKLFF